Below are 14 T cell receptor beta chains sequenced from a single sample in a study of shared clonotypes between healthy human individuals. Method: immunoSEQ multiplex PCR; TCRdb's copy keeps in-frame clones and lacks some. The sample holds over 2,000,000 clones, about 94% seen once. Terminally differentiated effector memory CD45RA+ cells were left out of the naive CD8 fraction, which was CD45RO-negative and positively selected for CCR7. The sample comprised naive CD8+ T cells from PBMCs. Receptor source: a man aged 18-30 years in good health. Some clones in this sample may be carry-over from other donors' samples.

The V call is TRBV29-1, the J call TRBJ1-1; D is unresolved. CDR1 SQVTM and CDR2 ANQGSEA come from the germline V gene. The V and J ends lost 8 bases and 4 bases respectively, with 23 bases between them. The CDR3 contains 15 residues. CDR3 protein: CSSYGQEDWGTEAFF. In DNA form, the CDR3 reads TGCAGCTCCTATGGGCAGGAAGATTGGGGCACTGAAGCTTTCTTT.

The chain employs TRBV5-1 and TRBJ2-7, with D possibly matching TRBD1 (6 bases). Germline lookup yields CDR1 SGHRS and CDR2 YFSETQ. V was shortened by 3 bases and J by 0 bases, with 13 bases between the two germline ends. This CDR3 has 15 residues. In DNA form, the CDR3 reads TGCGCCAGCAGCTGGACAGACTCTAGCTCCTACGAGCAGTACTTC. Its protein is CASSWTDSSSYEQYF.

Worth noting for this clone: Distinct nucleotide sequences in the sample also encode this CDR3. CDR3 sequence reads: CASSVAGGSSYNEQFF. As DNA, the CDR3 is TGTGCCAGCAGCGTAGCTGGGGGAAGCTCCTACAATGAGCAGTTCTTC. This chain joins TRBV9 and TRBJ2-1; D is perhaps TRBD1 or TRBD2 (5 bases each). Trimming shortened V by 0 bases and J by 0 bases, and 10 bases separated the two germline ends. Germline CDR1 SGDLS, CDR2 YYNGEE. This CDR3 contains 16 residues.

In DNA, the CDR3 is TGTGCCAGCAGCGCCCGATTGGGCGCCGGCTCCTACAATGAGCAGTTCTTC. As protein: CASSARLGAGSYNEQFF. The V call is TRBV11-3, the J call TRBJ2-1; D is unresolved. Trimming took off 5 bases at V and 0 bases at J, with 17 bases between the two ends. The CDR3 spans 17 residues. The germline CDR1 and CDR2 sequences are SGHNT and YENEEA. The variable domain in full, with the rest retrieved from reference TRBV11-3 and TRBJ2-1, is EAGVVQSPRYKIIEKKQPVAFWCNPISGHNTLYWYLQNLGQGPELLIRYENEEAVDDSQLPKDRFSAERLKGVDSTLKIQPAELGDSAVYLCASSARLGAGSYNEQFFGPGTRLTVL.

The rearrangement joins TRBV4-3 to TRBJ2-4, with D tentatively TRBD1 (5 bases). The germline V and J ends were trimmed by 4 bases and 9 bases, with 22 bases remaining between them. In germline, CDR1 is LGHNA, CDR2 YSLEER. This CDR3 spans 16 amino acids. The CDR3 is CASSLVKDSQYAIQYF. The DNA of the CDR3 is TGCGCCAGCAGCCTTGTCAAAGACAGTCAGTACGCCATTCAGTACTTC.

The chain couples TRBV2 to TRBJ2-7; no definite D call. This CDR3 region has 12 residues. The V end lost 4 bases, the J end lost 1 base, and 5 bases lay between the germline ends. Germline lookup yields CDR1 SNHLY and CDR2 FYNNEI. CDR3 in DNA: TGTGCCAGCAGTGCCCGATCCTACGAGCAGTACTTC. This codes for CASSARSYEQYF.

The chain recombines TRBV27 with TRBJ2-3; D possibly corresponds to TRBD2 (5 bases). Trimming left V 7 bases short and J 4 bases short, with 18 bases between. The germline CDR1 and CDR2 sequences are MNHEY and SMNVEV (reference sequence). CDR3 length equals 15 residues. This CDR3 reads CASKIGATRADTQYF. In DNA, the CDR3 is TGTGCCAGCAAGATCGGAGCGACGCGGGCAGATACGCAGTATTTT.

V gene TRBV19 combines with J gene TRBJ2-6; D unclear. CDR1 and CDR2 (germline): LNHDA, SQIVND (reference sequence). This CDR3 is 14 amino acids long. V lost 4 bases and J lost 3, with 7 bases in between. The DNA for the CDR3 is TGTGCCAGTAGTAACGAATTTGGGGCCAACGTCCTGACTTTC. This gives the protein CASSNEFGANVLTF.

The J gene is TRBJ1-1, the V gene TRBV7-9; 10 bases match TRBD1. Germline V gives CDR1 SEHNR, CDR2 FQNEAQ (reference sequence). CDR3 length: 16 residues. V dropped 5 bases and J dropped 6; count of bases not matched to a gene: 12. CDR3 DNA: TGTGCCAGCAGCCTGGACGACAGGGGGCCGCTTCCTGAAGCTTTCTTT. Translation gives CASSLDDRGPLPEAFF.

The chain is built from TRBV7-2 and TRBJ2-5, with D perhaps matching TRBD2 (6 bases). The J call is in doubt because the DNA end fits TRBJ2-7 better. The length of the CDR3 is 14 residues. Germline CDR1 SGHTA, CDR2 FQGNSA. CDR3 nucleotide sequence: TGTGCCAGCAGCTTAGTCGGCGGGGCCTACGAGCAGTACTTC. Translated, it gives CASSLVGGAYEQYF.

V and J are TRBV2 and TRBJ1-2, with 7 bases identical to TRBD1. CDR3 size: 17 residues. Germline V gene sequence: CDR1 SNHLY, CDR2 FYNNEI. J gave up 7 bases and V 2 bases, and 16 bases lay outside the gene matches. This CDR3 is CASSETRGRNLVSGYTF. The CDR3 bases are TGTGCCAGCAGTGAAACGAGGGGGCGGAATTTGGTATCTGGCTACACCTTC.

Concerning this clone: The sample contains more than one DNA sequence encoding this CDR3. This chain links TRBV28 with TRBJ1-1; no definite D call. The CDR3 loop spans 13 amino acids. V shed 2 bases and J shed 3 bases, with 7 bases lying between them. CDR1 is MDHEN and CDR2 is SYDVKM in the germline V gene. The CDR3: CASSLGRDTEAFF. CDR3 nucleotide sequence: TGTGCCAGCAGTTTAGGGCGGGACACTGAAGCTTTCTTT.

V is TRBV28 and J is TRBJ2-3, with no clear D. CDR1 is MDHEN and CDR2 is SYDVKM in the germline V gene. CDR3 length equals 10 residues. V lost 9 bases, J lost 13 bases, and 14 bases lay in between. The CDR3 nucleotides read TGTGCCAGTGGAGCCAGTATTGAGTATTTT. The encoded protein is CASGASIEYF.

The V call is TRBV25-1, the J call TRBJ2-2, with 7 bases matching TRBD1. V dropped 6 bases and J dropped 3; count of bases not matched to a gene: 7. The germline V gene has CDR1 MGHDK and CDR2 SYGVNS. The CDR3 loop spans 15 amino acids. Here the CDR3 DNA reads TGTGCCAGCAGGGGACAGACCAAGGACACCGGGGAGCTGTTTTTT. It specifies CASRGQTKDTGELFF.